This entry lists 8 T cell receptor beta chains sequenced from one sample in a study of shared clonotypes between healthy human individuals. Assay used: immunoSEQ multiplex PCR; TCRdb lists only in-frame clones, some missing. The data hold around 580,000 clones, with roughly 98% observed a single time. Naive CD8 cells comprised CD45RO-negative, CCR7-positively selected cells, excluding terminally differentiated effector memory CD45RA+ cells. The sequencing input was naive CD8+ T cells sorted from blood. Source of these receptors: a man aged 25 to 45 in good health.

This chain joins TRBV14 and TRBJ2-1; no definite D call. CDR3 length: 13 amino acids. V dropped 4 bases and J dropped 1 base, with 5 bases sitting between them. Per the germline V gene, CDR1 is SGHDN and CDR2 is FVKESK. The CDR3: CASSPLSYNEQFF. DNA for the CDR3: TGTGCCAGCAGCCCACTTTCCTACAATGAGCAGTTCTTC.

The chain has TRBV29-1 and TRBJ2-1; 7 bases map to TRBD2. The germline V gene encodes CDR1 SQVTM and CDR2 ANQGSEA. The CDR3 spans 14 residues. The V gene end was trimmed by 2 bases and the J gene end by 6 bases; junction bases not matched to a gene: 7. The CDR3 loop is CSVERAGEGNEQFF. Written as DNA, the CDR3 is TGCAGCGTTGAACGGGCGGGAGAAGGCAATGAGCAGTTCTTC.

This rearrangement joins TRBV30 to TRBJ2-1, with 8 positions matching TRBD2. After removal of 5 bases from V and 11 bases from J, the junction contained 2 bases not matched to a gene. The CDR3 is 10 residues long. The germline V gene has CDR1 GTSNPN and CDR2 SVGIG (reference sequence). The CDR3, as DNA: TGTGCCTGGCAGCGGGGGCAGCAGTTCTTC. Encoded protein: CAWQRGQQFF.

This clone showed up just once. The V and J genes are TRBV28 and TRBJ1-2, with 7 nucleotides matching TRBD1. Trimming took 5 bases from V and 0 from J; bases not matched to a gene: 9. Looked up from germline, CDR1 is MDHEN and CDR2 is SYDVKM. This CDR3 contains 16 residues. Written as DNA, the CDR3 is TGTGCCAGCAGTAAATCGGGACAGCCTCCTAACTATGGCTACACCTTC. Amino acids: CASSKSGQPPNYGYTF.

The chain recombines TRBV4-3 with TRBJ2-7; a weak D match, TRBD1 (6 bases). The V gene lost 0 bases and the J gene lost 0 bases, with 15 bases spanning the gap. This CDR3 comprises 17 residues. Germline V gives CDR1 LGHNA, CDR2 YSLEER. Here the CDR3 DNA reads TGCGCCAGCAGCCAAGATACTATCCGGGACAACTCCTACGAGCAGTACTTC. Encoded protein: CASSQDTIRDNSYEQYF.

The chain uses TRBV4-1 and TRBJ2-2; D gene unclear. The CDR3 contains 13 residues. CDR1 is MGHRA, CDR2 YSYEKL, per germline. V dropped 2 bases and J dropped 4 bases, with 5 bases sitting between them. Here the CDR3 reads CASSQLGTGELFF. The CDR3 nucleotides read TGCGCCAGCAGCCAACTAGGCACCGGGGAGCTGTTTTTT.

The V call is TRBV9, the J call TRBJ2-1, with 9 bases lining up with TRBD1. The CDR3 has 14 residues. The germline gives CDR1 SGDLS, CDR2 YYNGEE. Losses at the gene ends were 9 bases for V and 5 bases for J; bases not matched to a gene: 9. The CDR3 sequence is CANPGTGTNNEQFF. The CDR3 DNA is TGTGCCAACCCCGGGACAGGGACTAACAATGAGCAGTTCTTC.

The V gene is TRBV18, the J gene TRBJ1-4; TRBD1 matches 7 bases. This CDR3 region has 17 residues. CDR1 and CDR2 from the germline V gene are KGHSH and LQKENI. With 0 bases clipped from V and 5 bases from J, the junction kept 9 bases outside the gene matches. The CDR3 loop is CASSPPSGRQGNEKLFF. As DNA, the CDR3 is TGTGCCAGCTCACCACCTTCTGGGCGACAGGGAAATGAAAAACTGTTTTTT.